These T cell receptor beta chains were read from a single sample in a study of T cells after yellow fever vaccination. One entry per CDR3 protein results from TCRdb running MiXCR on the 5' RACE reads. This table has under 300,000 distinct CDR3 sequences, over 10% appearing once. Sequences were derived from CD4+ T cells sorted from PBMCs, sampled 45 days after the yellow fever booster vaccination. Receptors were obtained from a man under 40 who received the YFV17D yellow fever vaccine. Each CDR3 is given with its conserved first and last residue. Fields, in order: V gene, clone size, J gene, D gene, CDR3 protein, CDR3 DNA. D genes are given only for firm matches. Clone size is shown for a subset of rows, as once, few, many or a class of expanded clone.

V gene: TRBV5-1
clone size: few
J gene: TRBJ1-2
D gene: NA
CDR3 protein: CASSVGQYGYTF
CDR3 DNA: TGCGCCAGCAGCGTCGGACAGTATGGCTACACCTTC

V gene: TRBV28
clone size: NA
J gene: TRBJ2-7
D gene: TRBD2
CDR3 protein: CASSDAAGGIHEQYF
CDR3 DNA: TGTGCCAGCAGTGACGCGGCGGGAGGGATCCACGAGCAGTACTTC

V gene: TRBV10-3
clone size: NA
J gene: TRBJ2-7
D gene: NA
CDR3 protein: CAISDYGSSDEQYF
CDR3 DNA: TGTGCCATCAGTGATTACGGGAGTAGCGACGAGCAGTACTTC

V gene: TRBV12-3/TRBV12-4
clone size: NA
J gene: TRBJ2-7
D gene: NA
CDR3 protein: CASSPPTDKSREQYF
CDR3 DNA: TGTGCCAGCAGTCCACCCACCGACAAGTCGCGGGAGCAGTACTTC

V gene: TRBV10-3
clone size: NA
J gene: TRBJ1-5
D gene: NA
CDR3 protein: CAISESSGLGQPQHF
CDR3 DNA: TGTGCCATCAGTGAGTCGTCGGGTTTGGGTCAGCCCCAGCATTTT

V gene: TRBV6-2/TRBV6-3
clone size: few
J gene: TRBJ2-5
D gene: NA
CDR3 protein: CASSIQQGFETQYF
CDR3 DNA: TGTGCCAGCAGCATCCAACAGGGTTTCGAGACCCAGTACTTC

V gene: TRBV12-3/TRBV12-4
clone size: few
J gene: TRBJ1-5
D gene: TRBD1
CDR3 protein: CASSFRGQGDNQPQHF
CDR3 DNA: TGTGCCAGCTCATTCAGGGGACAGGGCGACAATCAGCCCCAGCATTTT

V gene: TRBV5-1
clone size: few
J gene: TRBJ2-2
D gene: NA
CDR3 protein: CASSPSVKNTGELFF
CDR3 DNA: TGCGCCAGCAGCCCTAGCGTAAAGAACACCGGGGAGCTGTTTTTT

V gene: TRBV19
clone size: many
J gene: TRBJ2-2
D gene: NA
CDR3 protein: CASRRALANTGELFF
CDR3 DNA: TGTGCCAGTAGACGTGCCCTCGCGAACACCGGGGAGCTGTTTTTT

V gene: TRBV19
clone size: many
J gene: TRBJ2-1
D gene: TRBD2
CDR3 protein: CASSTGTSSYNEQFF
CDR3 DNA: TGTGCCAGTAGTACCGGGACTAGTTCCTACAATGAGCAGTTCTTC

V gene: TRBV4-3
clone size: NA
J gene: TRBJ2-2
D gene: NA
CDR3 protein: CASSQQALNTGELFF
CDR3 DNA: TGCGCCAGCAGCCAACAGGCTCTGAACACCGGGGAGCTGTTTTTT